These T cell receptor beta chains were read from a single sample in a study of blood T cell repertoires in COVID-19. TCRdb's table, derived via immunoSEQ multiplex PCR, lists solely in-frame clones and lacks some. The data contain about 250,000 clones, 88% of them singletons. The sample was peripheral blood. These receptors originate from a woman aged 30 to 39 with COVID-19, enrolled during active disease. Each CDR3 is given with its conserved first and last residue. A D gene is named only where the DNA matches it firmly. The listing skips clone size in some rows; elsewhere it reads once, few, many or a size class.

CDR3 protein: CASSPALAGDADTQYF
CDR3 DNA: TGCGCCAGCAGCCCCGCCTTAGCGGGAGATGCAGATACGCAGTATTTT
CDR3 length: 16
J gene: TRBJ2-3
clone size: NA
V gene: TRBV4-3
D gene: TRBD2

CDR3 protein: CASSLDLPRATEAFF
CDR3 DNA: TGTGCCAGCAGTTTGGACCTGCCGAGGGCCACTGAAGCTTTCTTT
CDR3 length: 15
J gene: TRBJ1-1
clone size: NA
V gene: TRBV6-2/TRBV6-3
D gene: NA

CDR3 protein: CASSFGQGSSYEQYF
CDR3 DNA: TGTGCCAGCAGCTTCGGACAGGGAAGCTCCTACGAGCAGTACTTC
CDR3 length: 15
J gene: TRBJ2-7
clone size: NA
V gene: TRBV5-5
D gene: TRBD1

CDR3 protein: CASSSLWTGRNTEAFF
CDR3 DNA: TGTGCCAGCAGTTCCCTGTGGACAGGGCGGAACACTGAAGCTTTCTTT
CDR3 length: 16
J gene: TRBJ1-1
clone size: NA
V gene: TRBV27
D gene: TRBD1

CDR3 protein: CASRDSAKNYGYTF
CDR3 DNA: TGTGCCAGCCGGGACAGCGCCAAAAACTATGGCTACACCTTT
CDR3 length: 14
J gene: TRBJ1-2
clone size: NA
V gene: TRBV5-5
D gene: TRBD1

CDR3 protein: CASSSRTSGENTGELFF
CDR3 DNA: TGTGCCAGCAGCTCCCGGACTAGCGGGGAGAACACCGGGGAGCTGTTTTTT
CDR3 length: 17
J gene: TRBJ2-2
clone size: NA
V gene: TRBV7-9
D gene: TRBD2

CDR3 protein: CASSFRWRGYEQYF
CDR3 DNA: TGTGCCAGCAGTTTTAGGTGGCGGGGCTACGAGCAGTACTTC
CDR3 length: 14
J gene: TRBJ2-7
clone size: NA
V gene: TRBV27
D gene: NA

CDR3 protein: CASRYGTSGSTNEQFF
CDR3 DNA: TGTGCCAGCAGATATGGGACTAGCGGGTCGACGAATGAGCAGTTCTTC
CDR3 length: 16
J gene: TRBJ2-1
clone size: once
V gene: TRBV7-6
D gene: TRBD2

CDR3 protein: CSGTRTGSGEAFF
CDR3 DNA: TGTTCGGGGACACGGACAGGGAGTGGTGAAGCTTTCTTT
CDR3 length: 13
J gene: TRBJ1-1
clone size: NA
V gene: TRBV29-1
D gene: TRBD1

CDR3 protein: CAWRWGGQETQYF
CDR3 DNA: TGTGCCTGGAGATGGGGAGGGCAAGAGACCCAGTACTTC
CDR3 length: 13
J gene: TRBJ2-5
clone size: few
V gene: TRBV30
D gene: TRBD2

CDR3 protein: CASSLGGRWYEQYF
CDR3 DNA: TGTGCCAGCAGTTTGGGAGGACGGTGGTACGAGCAGTACTTC
CDR3 length: 14
J gene: TRBJ2-7
clone size: NA
V gene: TRBV27
D gene: NA

CDR3 protein: CASSLEDLGQGRTDTQYF
CDR3 DNA: TGCGCCAGCAGCCTGGAAGACCTCGGACAGGGTAGGACAGATACGCAGTATTTT
CDR3 length: 18
J gene: TRBJ2-3
clone size: NA
V gene: TRBV5-1
D gene: TRBD1

CDR3 protein: CASSFIAGGPYEQYF
CDR3 DNA: TGTGCCAGCAGCTTCATAGCGGGGGGCCCGTACGAGCAGTACTTC
CDR3 length: 15
J gene: TRBJ2-7
clone size: few
V gene: TRBV5-5
D gene: TRBD2

CDR3 protein: CASSRGDGQGAVGELFF
CDR3 DNA: TGCGCCAGCAGCCGGGGGGACGGACAGGGGGCCGTCGGGGAGCTGTTTTTT
CDR3 length: 17
J gene: TRBJ2-2
clone size: NA
V gene: TRBV4-1
D gene: TRBD1

CDR3 protein: CASSQRTSGLETQYF
CDR3 DNA: TGTGCCAGCAGCCAAAGGACTAGCGGGTTAGAGACCCAGTACTTC
CDR3 length: 15
J gene: TRBJ2-5
clone size: NA
V gene: TRBV3-1/TRBV3-2
D gene: TRBD2

CDR3 protein: CASSLGFAGSTAEAFF
CDR3 DNA: TGTGCCAGCAGCTTAGGCTTTGCGGGAAGTACGGCTGAAGCTTTCTTT
CDR3 length: 16
J gene: TRBJ1-1
clone size: NA
V gene: TRBV13
D gene: NA

CDR3 protein: CASSLTGAPYEQYF
CDR3 DNA: TGTGCCAGCAGTTTGACAGGGGCCCCCTACGAGCAGTACTTC
CDR3 length: 14
J gene: TRBJ2-7
clone size: NA
V gene: TRBV2
D gene: TRBD1

CDR3 protein: CASSTTSGRADEQFF
CDR3 DNA: TGCGCCAGCAGCACGACTAGCGGGAGGGCCGATGAGCAGTTCTTC
CDR3 length: 15
J gene: TRBJ2-1
clone size: NA
V gene: TRBV5-1
D gene: TRBD2

CDR3 protein: CASSTTGGASNQPQHF
CDR3 DNA: TGTGCCAGCTCCACCACAGGGGGAGCGAGCAATCAGCCCCAGCATTTT
CDR3 length: 16
J gene: TRBJ1-5
clone size: NA
V gene: TRBV18
D gene: TRBD1

CDR3 protein: CASSTGTTIYF
CDR3 DNA: TGTGCCAGTAGTACCGGGACAACCATATATTTT
CDR3 length: 11
J gene: TRBJ1-3
clone size: many
V gene: TRBV19
D gene: NA

CDR3 protein: CASSSGDVLNTEAFF
CDR3 DNA: TGTGCCAGCAGCTCGGGGGACGTTTTGAACACTGAAGCTTTCTTT
CDR3 length: 15
J gene: TRBJ1-1
clone size: NA
V gene: TRBV7-9
D gene: NA

CDR3 protein: CASSLSGRAWGAFF
CDR3 DNA: TGTGCCAGCAGTTTATCGGGGAGGGCCTGGGGGGCTTTCTTT
CDR3 length: 14
J gene: TRBJ1-1
clone size: NA
V gene: TRBV27
D gene: NA

CDR3 protein: CASSLGTLHSYNEQFF
CDR3 DNA: TGTGCCAGTAGTTTGGGGACACTCCACTCCTACAATGAGCAGTTCTTC
CDR3 length: 16
J gene: TRBJ2-1
clone size: NA
V gene: TRBV19
D gene: NA

CDR3 protein: CASSPGQGQSGNTIYF
CDR3 DNA: TGTGCCAGCTCACCGGGACAGGGTCAATCTGGAAACACCATATATTTT
CDR3 length: 16
J gene: TRBJ1-3
clone size: NA
V gene: TRBV18
D gene: TRBD1

CDR3 protein: CASSRTSGGGELFF
CDR3 DNA: TGTGCCAGTAGTAGGACTAGCGGGGGCGGGGAGCTGTTTTTT
CDR3 length: 14
J gene: TRBJ2-2
clone size: NA
V gene: TRBV19
D gene: TRBD2

CDR3 protein: CASSFGPGAGTGELFF
CDR3 DNA: NA
CDR3 length: 16
J gene: TRBJ2-2
clone size: NA
V gene: TRBV7-7
D gene: NA

CDR3 protein: CASSIKGQGFTNSPLHF
CDR3 DNA: TGTGCCAGTAGTATAAAGGGACAGGGGTTTACTAATTCACCCCTCCACTTT
CDR3 length: 17
J gene: TRBJ1-6
clone size: NA
V gene: TRBV19
D gene: TRBD1

CDR3 protein: CASSGQGFGATFGNTIYF
CDR3 DNA: TGTGCCAGCAGTGGACAGGGTTTCGGGGCGACCTTTGGAAACACCATATATTTT
CDR3 length: 18
J gene: TRBJ1-3
clone size: NA
V gene: TRBV6-2/TRBV6-3
D gene: TRBD1

CDR3 protein: CASSEETGGGSPLHF
CDR3 DNA: TGTGCCAGCAGTGAAGAAACAGGGGGAGGTTCACCCCTCCACTTT
CDR3 length: 15
J gene: TRBJ1-6
clone size: NA
V gene: TRBV6-1
D gene: TRBD1

CDR3 protein: CASSLSQNQYF
CDR3 DNA: TGTGCCAGCAGCTTATCCCAAAACCAGTACTTC
CDR3 length: 11
J gene: TRBJ2-5
clone size: NA
V gene: TRBV11-2
D gene: NA

CDR3 protein: CASSPSGGSDTQYF
CDR3 DNA: TGTGCCAGCAGCCCTAGCGGGGGATCAGATACGCAGTATTTT
CDR3 length: 14
J gene: TRBJ2-3
clone size: NA
V gene: TRBV3-1/TRBV3-2
D gene: TRBD2

CDR3 protein: CASSLGQNPSYGYTF
CDR3 DNA: TGTGCCAGCAGCTTGGGCCAAAACCCTAGTTATGGCTACACCTTC
CDR3 length: 15
J gene: TRBJ1-2
clone size: NA
V gene: TRBV5-5
D gene: NA

CDR3 protein: CASRLLAAQAQYF
CDR3 DNA: TGTGCCAGCAGGCTTCTAGCAGCTCAGGCCCAGTACTTC
CDR3 length: 13
J gene: TRBJ2-5
clone size: once
V gene: TRBV6-5
D gene: NA

CDR3 protein: CASSQRLAGDQGDTQYF
CDR3 DNA: TGTGCCAGCAGCCAACGTCTAGCGGGGGACCAGGGGGATACGCAGTATTTT
CDR3 length: 17
J gene: TRBJ2-3
clone size: NA
V gene: TRBV4-2
D gene: TRBD2

CDR3 protein: CASSLALGGWTQYF
CDR3 DNA: TGTGCCAGCAGCTTAGCGCTCGGGGGGTGGACCCAGTACTTC
CDR3 length: 14
J gene: TRBJ2-5
clone size: NA
V gene: TRBV7-2
D gene: TRBD2

CDR3 protein: CASSQGPAEKETQYF
CDR3 DNA: TGTGCCAGCAGCCAAGGGCCCGCAGAAAAAGAGACCCAGTACTTC
CDR3 length: 15
J gene: TRBJ2-5
clone size: NA
V gene: TRBV3-1/TRBV3-2
D gene: NA

CDR3 protein: CASSFGTDTQYF
CDR3 DNA: TGTGCCAGCAGTTTCGGCACAGATACGCAGTATTTT
CDR3 length: 12
J gene: TRBJ2-3
clone size: NA
V gene: TRBV12-3/TRBV12-4
D gene: NA

CDR3 protein: CASSFSGGQVGFF
CDR3 DNA: TGTGCCAGCAGTTTTTCTGGGGGCCAGGTAGGTTTCTTT
CDR3 length: 13
J gene: TRBJ1-1
clone size: NA
V gene: TRBV27
D gene: NA

CDR3 protein: CASSSGGTVRRPTF
CDR3 DNA: TGTGCCAGCAGCTCCGGGGGGACGGTGCGTCGGCCAACCTTC
CDR3 length: 14
J gene: TRBJ1-2
clone size: once
V gene: TRBV7-2
D gene: NA

CDR3 protein: CASSSIKTGGLETQYF
CDR3 DNA: TGTGCCAGCAGTTCAATCAAAACAGGGGGCTTGGAGACCCAGTACTTC
CDR3 length: 16
J gene: TRBJ2-5
clone size: NA
V gene: TRBV6-2/TRBV6-3
D gene: TRBD1

CDR3 protein: CASIPGEKNTIYF
CDR3 DNA: TGTGCCAGCATACCGGGGGAAAAAAACACCATATATTTT
CDR3 length: 13
J gene: TRBJ1-3
clone size: NA
V gene: TRBV6-5
D gene: NA

CDR3 protein: CASSLGQFGETQYF
CDR3 DNA: TGCGCCAGCAGCTTGGGACAGTTCGGGGAGACCCAGTACTTC
CDR3 length: 14
J gene: TRBJ2-5
clone size: NA
V gene: TRBV5-1
D gene: NA

CDR3 protein: CASRDRGAETQYF
CDR3 DNA: TGTGCCAGCAGAGACAGGGGGGCAGAGACCCAGTACTTC
CDR3 length: 13
J gene: TRBJ2-5
clone size: NA
V gene: TRBV6-5
D gene: TRBD1

CDR3 protein: CAIKTDLGGTQYF
CDR3 DNA: TGTGCCATCAAGACGGACTTGGGGGGGACCCAGTACTTC
CDR3 length: 13
J gene: TRBJ2-5
clone size: once
V gene: TRBV28
D gene: NA

CDR3 protein: CASSSYPGTGGVRAGELFF
CDR3 DNA: TGTGCCAGCAGTTCGTACCCCGGGACAGGGGGCGTGAGGGCCGGGGAGCTGTTTTTT
CDR3 length: 19
J gene: TRBJ2-2
clone size: NA
V gene: TRBV6-2/TRBV6-3
D gene: TRBD1

CDR3 protein: CATSGPSGHSSTDTQYF
CDR3 DNA: TGTGCCACCAGTGGCCCTTCAGGGCATTCTAGCACAGATACGCAGTATTTT
CDR3 length: 17
J gene: TRBJ2-3
clone size: NA
V gene: TRBV24-1
D gene: NA

CDR3 protein: CATALDSYNEQFF
CDR3 DNA: TGTGCCACCGCCCTCGACAGTTACAATGAGCAGTTCTTC
CDR3 length: 13
J gene: TRBJ2-1
clone size: NA
V gene: TRBV24-1
D gene: NA

CDR3 protein: CASSPPTGRTIEAFF
CDR3 DNA: TGTGCCAGTAGTCCCCCCACAGGACGGACAATTGAAGCTTTCTTT
CDR3 length: 15
J gene: TRBJ1-1
clone size: NA
V gene: TRBV19
D gene: NA

CDR3 protein: CASSLGLARGFGNEQYF
CDR3 DNA: TGTGCCAGCAGCTTAGGATTGGCCCGCGGGTTCGGGAACGAGCAGTACTTC
CDR3 length: 17
J gene: TRBJ2-7
clone size: NA
V gene: TRBV7-2
D gene: NA

CDR3 protein: CASSVGQAYGYTF
CDR3 DNA: TGTGCCAGCAGCGTGGGACAAGCCTATGGCTACACCTTC
CDR3 length: 13
J gene: TRBJ1-2
clone size: NA
V gene: TRBV5-4
D gene: NA

CDR3 protein: CASSQSGTMNEQFF
CDR3 DNA: TGCGCCAGCAGCCAATCCGGGACTATGAATGAGCAGTTCTTC
CDR3 length: 14
J gene: TRBJ2-1
clone size: NA
V gene: TRBV4-1
D gene: TRBD2

CDR3 protein: CASSPQQGVQETQYF
CDR3 DNA: TGTGCCAGCTCACCTCAACAGGGGGTCCAAGAGACCCAGTACTTC
CDR3 length: 15
J gene: TRBJ2-5
clone size: NA
V gene: TRBV18
D gene: TRBD1

CDR3 protein: CASSLDGNQPQHF
CDR3 DNA: TGTGCCAGCAGCTTAGACGGGAATCAGCCCCAGCATTTT
CDR3 length: 13
J gene: TRBJ1-5
clone size: few
V gene: TRBV7-2
D gene: NA

CDR3 protein: CASKPPYNEQFF
CDR3 DNA: TGTGCCAGCAAGCCGCCCTACAATGAGCAGTTCTTC
CDR3 length: 12
J gene: TRBJ2-1
clone size: NA
V gene: TRBV11-1
D gene: NA